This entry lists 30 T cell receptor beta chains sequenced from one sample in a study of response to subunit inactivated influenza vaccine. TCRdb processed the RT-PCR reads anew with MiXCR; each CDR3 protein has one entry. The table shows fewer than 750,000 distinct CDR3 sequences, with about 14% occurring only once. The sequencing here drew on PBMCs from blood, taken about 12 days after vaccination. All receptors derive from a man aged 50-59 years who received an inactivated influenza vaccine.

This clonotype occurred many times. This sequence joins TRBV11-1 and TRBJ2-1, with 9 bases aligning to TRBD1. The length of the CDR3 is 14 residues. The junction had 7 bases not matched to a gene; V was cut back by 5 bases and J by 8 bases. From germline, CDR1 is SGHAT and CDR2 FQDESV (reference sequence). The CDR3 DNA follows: TGTGCCAGCAGCCCCGGGACAGGGAGCGATGAGCAGTTCTTC. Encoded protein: CASSPGTGSDEQFF.

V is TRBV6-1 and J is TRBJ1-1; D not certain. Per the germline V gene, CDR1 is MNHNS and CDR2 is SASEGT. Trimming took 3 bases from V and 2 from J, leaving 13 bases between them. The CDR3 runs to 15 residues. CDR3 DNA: TGTGCCAGCAGTGACAGACACCCGGTTAACACTGAAGCTTTCTTT. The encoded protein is CASSDRHPVNTEAFF.

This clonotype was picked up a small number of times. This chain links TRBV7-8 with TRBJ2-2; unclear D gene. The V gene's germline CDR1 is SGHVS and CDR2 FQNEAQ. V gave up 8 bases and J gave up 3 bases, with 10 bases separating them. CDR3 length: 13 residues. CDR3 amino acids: CASGNRDTGELFF. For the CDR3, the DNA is TGTGCCAGCGGAAATCGGGACACCGGGGAGCTGTTTTTT.

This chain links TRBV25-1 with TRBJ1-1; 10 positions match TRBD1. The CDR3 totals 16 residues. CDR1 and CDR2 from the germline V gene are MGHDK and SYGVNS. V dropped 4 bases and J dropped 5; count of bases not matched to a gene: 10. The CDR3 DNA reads TGTGCCAGCAGTGTTGCGGGGACAGGGGTTATGACTGAAGCTTTCTTT. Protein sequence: CASSVAGTGVMTEAFF.

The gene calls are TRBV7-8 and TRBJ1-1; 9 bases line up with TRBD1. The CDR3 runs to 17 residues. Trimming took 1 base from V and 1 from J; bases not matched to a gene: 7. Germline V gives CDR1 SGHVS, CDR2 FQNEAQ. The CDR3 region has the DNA TGTGCCAGCAGCTTAGTTGGGACAGGGAGGGCGAACACTGAAGCTTTCTTT. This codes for CASSLVGTGRANTEAFF.

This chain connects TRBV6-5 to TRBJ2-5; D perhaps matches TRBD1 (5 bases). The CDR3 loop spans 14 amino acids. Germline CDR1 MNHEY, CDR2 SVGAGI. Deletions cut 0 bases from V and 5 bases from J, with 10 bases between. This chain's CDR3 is CASSYSQGWETQYF. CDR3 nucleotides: TGTGCCAGCAGTTACTCGCAGGGTTGGGAGACCCAGTACTTC.

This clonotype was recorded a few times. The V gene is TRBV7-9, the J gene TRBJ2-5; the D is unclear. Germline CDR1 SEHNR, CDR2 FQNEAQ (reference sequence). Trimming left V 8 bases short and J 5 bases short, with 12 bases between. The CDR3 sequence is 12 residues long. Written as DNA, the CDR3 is TGTGCCAGCTTTCTTGTGGAGGAGACCCAGTACTTC. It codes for CASFLVEETQYF. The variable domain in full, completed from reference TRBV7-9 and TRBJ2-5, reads DTGVSQNPRHKITKRGQNVTFRCDPISEHNRLYWYRQTLGQGPEFLTYFQNEAQLEKSRLLSDRFSAERPKGSFSTLEIQRTEQGDSAMYLCASFLVEETQYFGPGTRLLVL.

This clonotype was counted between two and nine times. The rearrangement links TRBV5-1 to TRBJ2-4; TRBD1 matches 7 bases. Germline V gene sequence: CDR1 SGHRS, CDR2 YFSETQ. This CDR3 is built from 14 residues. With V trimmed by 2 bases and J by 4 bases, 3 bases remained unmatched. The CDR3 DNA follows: TGCGCCAGCAGCTTTGGGACAGTAAAAAACATTCAGTACTTC. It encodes CASSFGTVKNIQYF.

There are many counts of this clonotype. The CDR3 loop is CSVESTENYEQYF. CDR3 sequence (DNA): TGCAGCGTGGAATCGACTGAGAACTACGAGCAGTACTTC. This chain links TRBV29-1 with TRBJ2-7; D unclear. Trimming stripped 6 bases from V and 3 bases from J, with 15 bases between. Germline V gene lookup returns CDR1 SQVTM and CDR2 ANQGSEA. The CDR3 contains 13 residues.

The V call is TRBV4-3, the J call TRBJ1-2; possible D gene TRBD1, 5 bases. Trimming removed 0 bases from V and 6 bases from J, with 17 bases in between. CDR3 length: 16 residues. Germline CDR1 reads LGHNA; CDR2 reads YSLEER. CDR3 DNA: TGCGCCAGCAGCCAAGACCTTGGGGGAAGTATCCATGGCTACACCTTC. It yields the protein CASSQDLGGSIHGYTF.

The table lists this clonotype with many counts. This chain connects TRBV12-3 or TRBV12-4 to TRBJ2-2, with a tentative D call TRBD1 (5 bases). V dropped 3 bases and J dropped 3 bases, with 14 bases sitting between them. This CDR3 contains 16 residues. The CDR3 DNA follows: TGTGCCAGCAGTTTTGCCTGGCCAGGGTACACCGGGGAGCTGTTTTTT. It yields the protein CASSFAWPGYTGELFF.

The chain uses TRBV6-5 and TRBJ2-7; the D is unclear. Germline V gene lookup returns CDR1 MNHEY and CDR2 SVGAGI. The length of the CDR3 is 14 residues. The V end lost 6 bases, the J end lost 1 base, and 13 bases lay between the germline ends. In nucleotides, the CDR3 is TGTGCCAGCAGGTATGGGCGAAATTCCTACGAGCAGTACTTC. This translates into CASRYGRNSYEQYF.

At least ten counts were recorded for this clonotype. CDR3 residues: CAVAGGNNEQFF. The DNA for the CDR3 is TGTGCCGTAGCGGGAGGGAACAATGAGCAGTTCTTC. The V call is TRBV6-5, the J call TRBJ2-1, with 11 bases aligning to TRBD2. V gave up 11 bases and J gave up 5 bases; unmatched junction bases: 2. Germline CDR1 MNHEY, CDR2 SVGAGI. The CDR3 runs to 12 residues.

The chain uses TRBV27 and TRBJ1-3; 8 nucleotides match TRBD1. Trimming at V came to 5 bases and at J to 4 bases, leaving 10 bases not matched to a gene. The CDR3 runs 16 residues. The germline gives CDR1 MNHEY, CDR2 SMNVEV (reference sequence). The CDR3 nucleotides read TGTGCCAGCAGTAAACTCCAGGGGGCCGGGGGAAACACCATATATTTT. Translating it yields CASSKLQGAGGNTIYF.

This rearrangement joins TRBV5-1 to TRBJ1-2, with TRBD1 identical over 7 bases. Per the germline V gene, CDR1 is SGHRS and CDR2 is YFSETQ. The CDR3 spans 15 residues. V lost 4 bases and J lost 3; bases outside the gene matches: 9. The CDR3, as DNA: TGCGCCAGCAGCCGCTACAGGGGCTCGGACTATGGCTACACCTTC. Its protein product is CASSRYRGSDYGYTF.

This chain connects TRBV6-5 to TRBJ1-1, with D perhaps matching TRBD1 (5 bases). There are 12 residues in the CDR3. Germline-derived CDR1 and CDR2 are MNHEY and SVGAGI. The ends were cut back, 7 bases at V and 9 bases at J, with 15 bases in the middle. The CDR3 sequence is CASISAGGKAFF. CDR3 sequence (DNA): TGTGCCAGCATCTCGGCGGGGGGGAAAGCTTTCTTT.

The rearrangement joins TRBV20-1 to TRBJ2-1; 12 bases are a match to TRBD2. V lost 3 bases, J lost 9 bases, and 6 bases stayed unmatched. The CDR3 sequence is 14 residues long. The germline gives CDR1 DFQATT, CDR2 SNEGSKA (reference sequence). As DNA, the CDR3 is TGCAGTGCTAGGACTAGCGGGAGAACTGGTGAGCAGTTCTTC. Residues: CSARTSGRTGEQFF.

CDR3 protein: CASSFWETGELFF. Here the CDR3 DNA reads TGTGCCAGCAGCTTTTGGGAAACCGGGGAGCTGTTTTTT. The V gene is TRBV7-9, the J gene TRBJ2-2; D gene uncertain. The CDR3 sequence is 13 residues long. V lost 3 bases, J lost 5 bases, and 7 bases lay in between. The germline V gene has CDR1 SEHNR and CDR2 FQNEAQ (reference sequence).

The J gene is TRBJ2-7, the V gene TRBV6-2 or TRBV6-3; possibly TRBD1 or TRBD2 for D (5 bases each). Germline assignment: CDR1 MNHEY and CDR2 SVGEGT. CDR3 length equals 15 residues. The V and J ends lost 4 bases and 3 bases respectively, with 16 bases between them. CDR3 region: CASSSHGAGIYEQYF. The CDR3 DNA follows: TGTGCCAGCAGTTCTCACGGGGCAGGGATCTACGAGCAGTACTTC.

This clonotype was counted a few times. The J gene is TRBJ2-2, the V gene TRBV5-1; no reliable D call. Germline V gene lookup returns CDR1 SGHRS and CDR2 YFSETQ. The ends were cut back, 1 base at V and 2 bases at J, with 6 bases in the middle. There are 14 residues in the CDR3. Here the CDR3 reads CASSLPLNTGELFF. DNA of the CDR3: TGCGCCAGCAGCTTGCCACTTAACACCGGGGAGCTGTTTTTT.

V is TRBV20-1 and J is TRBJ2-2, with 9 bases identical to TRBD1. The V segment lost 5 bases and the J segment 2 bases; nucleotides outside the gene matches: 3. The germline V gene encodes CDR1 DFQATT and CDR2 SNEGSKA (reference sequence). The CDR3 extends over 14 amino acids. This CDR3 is CSALQGANTGELFF. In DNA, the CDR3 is TGCAGTGCTCTACAGGGGGCCAACACCGGGGAGCTGTTTTTT.

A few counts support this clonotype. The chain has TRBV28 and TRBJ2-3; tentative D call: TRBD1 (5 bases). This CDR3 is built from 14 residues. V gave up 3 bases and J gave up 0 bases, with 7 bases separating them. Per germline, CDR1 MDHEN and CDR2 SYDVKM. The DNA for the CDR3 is TGTGCCAGCAGTTTGGACATAAGCACAGATACGCAGTATTTT. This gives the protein CASSLDISTDTQYF.

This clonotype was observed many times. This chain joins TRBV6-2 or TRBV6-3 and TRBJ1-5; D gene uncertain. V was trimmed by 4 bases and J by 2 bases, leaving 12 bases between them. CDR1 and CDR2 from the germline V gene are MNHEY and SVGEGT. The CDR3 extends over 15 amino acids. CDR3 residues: CASSFGLGGNQPQHF. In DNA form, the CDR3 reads TGTGCCAGCAGTTTCGGACTCGGGGGCAATCAGCCCCAGCATTTT.

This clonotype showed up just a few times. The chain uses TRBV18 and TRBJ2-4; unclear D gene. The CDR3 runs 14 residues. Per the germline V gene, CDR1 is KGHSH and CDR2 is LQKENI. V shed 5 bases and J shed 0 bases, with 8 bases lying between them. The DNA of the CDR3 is TGTGCCAGCTCAGTGGGGATAGCCAAAAACATTCAGTACTTC. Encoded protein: CASSVGIAKNIQYF.

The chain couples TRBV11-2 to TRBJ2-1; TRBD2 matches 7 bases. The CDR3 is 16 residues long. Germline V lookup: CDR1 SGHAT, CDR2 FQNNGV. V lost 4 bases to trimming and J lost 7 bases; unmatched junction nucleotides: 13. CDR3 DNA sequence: TGTGCCAGCAGCTCAATTCTAGCGGCGGTTTTTAATGAGCAGTTCTTC. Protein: CASSSILAAVFNEQFF. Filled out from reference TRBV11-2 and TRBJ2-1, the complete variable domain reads EAGVAQSPRYKIIEKRQSVAFWCNPISGHATLYWYQQILGQGPKLLIQFQNNGVVDDSQLPKDRFSAERLKGVDSTLKIQPAKLEDSAVYLCASSSILAAVFNEQFFGPGTRLTVL.

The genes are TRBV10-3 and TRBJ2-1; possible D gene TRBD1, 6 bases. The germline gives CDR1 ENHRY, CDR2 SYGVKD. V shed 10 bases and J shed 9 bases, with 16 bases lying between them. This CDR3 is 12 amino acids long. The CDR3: CATSNRVGEQFF. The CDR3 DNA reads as TGTGCCACCTCAAACAGGGTCGGTGAGCAGTTCTTC.

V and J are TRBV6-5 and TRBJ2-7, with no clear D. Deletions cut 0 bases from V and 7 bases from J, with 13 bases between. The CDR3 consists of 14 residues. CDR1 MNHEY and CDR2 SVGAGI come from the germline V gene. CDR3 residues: CASSYSLSDGEQYF. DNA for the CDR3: TGTGCCAGCAGTTACTCGCTTTCGGATGGGGAGCAGTACTTC.

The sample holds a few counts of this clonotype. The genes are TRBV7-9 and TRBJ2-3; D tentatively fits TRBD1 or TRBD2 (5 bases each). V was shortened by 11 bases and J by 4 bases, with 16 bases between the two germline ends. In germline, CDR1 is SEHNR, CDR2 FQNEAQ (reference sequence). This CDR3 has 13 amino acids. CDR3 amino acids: CAPGTEVADTQYF. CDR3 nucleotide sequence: TGTGCCCCCGGGACCGAGGTTGCAGATACGCAGTATTTT.

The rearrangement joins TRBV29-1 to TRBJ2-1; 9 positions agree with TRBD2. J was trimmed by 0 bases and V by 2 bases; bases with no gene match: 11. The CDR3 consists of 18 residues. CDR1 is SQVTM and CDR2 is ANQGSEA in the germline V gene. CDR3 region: CSVESSGGFWSSYNEQFF. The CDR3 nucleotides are TGCAGCGTTGAAAGTAGCGGGGGTTTCTGGAGCTCCTACAATGAGCAGTTCTTC.

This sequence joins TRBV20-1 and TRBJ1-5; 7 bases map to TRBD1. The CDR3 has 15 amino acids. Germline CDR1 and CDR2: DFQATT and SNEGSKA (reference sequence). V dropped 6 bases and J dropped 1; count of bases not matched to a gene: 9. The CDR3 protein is CSALPGGVSNQPQHF. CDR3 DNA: TGCAGTGCCCTCCCAGGGGGGGTAAGCAATCAGCCCCAGCATTTT.